This paragraph covers one T cell receptor beta chain sequence. Cohorts were assigned according to the clinical history that participants reported. The authors' processing: Reference gene primer amplification yielded estimated nucleated cell counts. Method: immunoSEQ multiplex PCR; TCRdb's copy keeps in-frame clones and lacks some. That table furnishes V, J and clone size, whereas the DNA furnished D and trimming. The data contain 120,000 to 150,000 clones, approximately 87% of them singletons. This record belongs to a study of blood T cell repertoires in COVID-19. Study details: Sources were T cells, B-cell-depleted T cells, or PBMCs; the material itself was cDNA or gDNA.

Germline CDR1 and CDR2: SGHAT and FQDESV (reference sequence). V trimming: 4 bases; J trimming: 7 bases; junction bases outside the gene matches: 4. The CDR3 consists of 14 residues. The genes are TRBV11-1 and TRBJ2-1, with 10 bases aligning to TRBD2. Sequenced: PBMCs or T cells enriched from blood (not recorded which). The source is a woman aged 25 to 39 with acute COVID-19. The CDR3 coding sequence is TGTGCCAGCAGCTCGACTAGCGGGTCGAATGAGCAGTTCTTC. Encoded protein: CASSSTSGSNEQFF.